A few counts support the clone carrying this T cell receptor beta chain. Its cognate antigen is unknown. V was pared by 6 bases and J by 7 bases, with 6 bases of the junction left unmatched. CDR1 MNHNY and CDR2 SVGAGI come from the germline V gene (reference sequence). The CDR3 spans 13 residues. This sample is drawn from a study of T-cell memory formation after mild COVID-19. Whole-study results and caveats: Memory sampled before infection contained some responding clones, suggesting cross-reactive memory joined. Clones contracting over day 15 to 85 were CD4/CD8 balanced, with later expanders leaning CD4+.

TCRdb reprocessed the 5' RACE reads with MiXCR, giving one entry per CDR3 protein. Here the sample spans some 300,000 distinct CDR3 sequences, about 20% being singletons. The sequenced sample consisted of PBMCs or a T cell subset sorted from them (not recorded which). The rearrangement joins TRBV6-6 to TRBJ1-2; 9 nucleotides line up with TRBD1. The sequence was collected from a man between 18 and 35 years old who had mild COVID-19 (a few samples of this study predate the infection). Cell type and time point are not known. CDR3 sequence (DNA): TGTGCCAGCAGAGTACAGGGGGCTGGTGGCTACACCTTC. This sequence encodes CASRVQGAGGYTF.